Each of the 29 T cell receptor beta chains below was sequenced from the same sample in a study of spatial heterogeneity in lung cancer. Overall study results and limits: Expanded intratumoral alpha and beta TCR counts tracked tumor mutation counts.

Time point noted: sample taken at primary tumor resection. Their antigens remain unidentified. TCRdb itself ran the 5' RACE reads through MiXCR, one entry per CDR3 protein. There are 9,000 to 13,000 distinct CDR3 sequences in the sample; 12% occur only once, and 10% to 13% lies in the top ten. The specimen was lung tumor tissue, collected at surgery. The receptors here all came from a male donor with early-stage non-small cell lung cancer.

In this sample, this clonotype turned up many times. With the library built for alpha chains, this beta chain is off target and its frequency is not meaningful. The chain is built from TRBV6-1 and TRBJ2-7; 7 nucleotides agree with TRBD2. This CDR3 is built from 16 residues. J lost 0 bases, V lost 6 bases, and 11 bases had no gene match. Germline-derived CDR1 and CDR2 are MNHNS and SASEGT. The CDR3 bases are TGTGCCAGCAGGGCTCCTACTGGCGGGAGCTCCTACGAGCAGTACTTC. This sequence encodes CASRAPTGGSSYEQYF.

This clonotype has ten or more counts. This beta chain turned up in a library designed for alpha chains; as an off-target read, its abundance says little. The rearrangement uses TRBV10-3 and TRBJ2-7, with D possibly TRBD2 on 6 matching bases. V lost 4 bases and J 0 bases, leaving 10 bases between the germline ends. The CDR3 is 14 residues long. CDR1 and CDR2 from the germline V gene are ENHRY and SYGVKD. The CDR3 here is CAISGAGGSYEQYF. DNA of the CDR3: TGTGCCATCAGTGGTGCCGGGGGCTCCTACGAGCAGTACTTC.

This clonotype was counted ten times or more. This beta chain represents an off-target read in a library built for alpha chains; its size is of limited meaning. This chain links TRBV4-2 with TRBJ1-5; D ambiguous. The V gene's germline CDR1 is LGHNA and CDR2 YNFKEQ. The CDR3 is made up of 13 amino acids. The V gene lost 0 bases and the J gene lost 4 bases, with 4 bases spanning the gap. CDR3 bases: TGTGCCAGCAGCCAAGATTTTAATCAGCCCCAGCATTTT. This codes for CASSQDFNQPQHF.

This clonotype is medium-sized in the sample. This beta chain came through as a stray read in a library set up for alpha chains, and its size says little. CDR3: CASKASTNTGELFF. The CDR3 bases are TGTGCCAGCAAGGCTAGCACCAACACCGGGGAGCTGTTTTTT. The V gene is TRBV2, the J gene TRBJ2-2, with D possibly TRBD2 on 5 matching bases. Germline values: CDR1 SNHLY, CDR2 FYNNEI. V was cut by 7 bases and J by 2 bases, with 11 bases left in between. This CDR3 region has 14 residues.

This clonotype was counted at least ten times. This beta chain represents an off-target read in a library built for alpha chains; its size is of limited meaning. The chain links TRBV4-1 to TRBJ1-4; 7 bases are a match to TRBD1. V dropped 4 bases and J dropped 3; count of bases not matched to a gene: 2. The CDR3 contains 14 residues. Germline values: CDR1 MGHRA, CDR2 YSYEKL. CDR3 in amino acids: CASSRGQANEKLFF. DNA for the CDR3: TGCGCCAGCAGCCGCGGACAGGCTAATGAAAAACTGTTTTTT.

Points on this clonotype: This beta chain is an off-target read within a library intended for alpha chains, so its frequency means little. The chain employs TRBV20-1 and TRBJ2-7; D unclear. V lost 0 bases, J lost 3 bases, and 0 bases lay in between. This CDR3 has 10 amino acids. Germline-derived CDR1 and CDR2 are DFQATT and SNEGSKA (reference sequence). The CDR3 here is CSARDYEQYF. CDR3 sequence (DNA): TGCAGTGCTAGAGACTACGAGCAGTACTTC.

This clonotype appeared many times. This beta chain turned up in a library designed for alpha chains; as an off-target read, its abundance says little. The V and J genes are TRBV7-2 and TRBJ1-4; D uncertain. This CDR3 is built from 14 residues. V was trimmed by 0 bases and J by 8 bases, leaving 10 bases between them. In germline, CDR1 is SGHTA, CDR2 FQGNSA. For the CDR3, the DNA is TGTGCCAGCAGCTTAGCGGCAGGCGGCGAAAAACTGTTTTTT. It is translated as CASSLAAGGEKLFF.

This clonotype was found many times. Because this beta chain is a stray read in a library intended to capture alpha chains, its abundance should not be given much weight. The CDR3, as DNA: TGTGCCAGCAGCCGAAATGGGGGACTAGCGGGCACAGATACGCAGTATTTT. Residues: CASSRNGGLAGTDTQYF. V is TRBV7-3 and J is TRBJ2-3; 11 nucleotides agree with TRBD2. There are 17 residues in the CDR3. The germline V gene encodes CDR1 SGHTA and CDR2 FQGTGA. The junction had 8 bases not matched to a gene; V was cut back by 5 bases and J by 1 base.

In regard to this clonotype: With the library built for alpha chains, this beta chain is off target and its frequency is not meaningful. The rearrangement uses TRBV7-9 and TRBJ2-2; D is unclear. CDR3 length equals 12 residues. V was cut by 1 base and J by 5 bases, with 2 bases left in between. The germline gives CDR1 SEHNR, CDR2 FQNEAQ (reference sequence). In nucleotides, the CDR3 is TGTGCCAGCAGCTTAGTTACCGGGGAGCTGTTTTTT. This encodes CASSLVTGELFF.

The sample holds many counts of this clonotype. With the library built for alpha chains, this beta chain is off target and its frequency is not meaningful. The chain uses TRBV6-1 and TRBJ1-1, with D hard to call. CDR1 and CDR2 (germline): MNHNS, SASEGT. CDR3 length: 14 residues. V lost 7 bases and J lost 1, with 13 bases in between. CDR3 DNA sequence: TGTGCCAGCATACTTCGACTCCGGAACACTGAAGCTTTCTTT. Translating gives CASILRLRNTEAFF.

By share, this clonotype counts as medium-sized. The library was prepared for alpha chains; this beta chain is a stray read, so its frequency means little. The genes are TRBV7-2 and TRBJ2-5; D unresolved. V was trimmed by 4 bases and J by 5 bases, leaving 8 bases between them. This CDR3 is built from 12 residues. Germline V gene data show CDR1 as SGHTA and CDR2 as FQGNSA. CDR3 bases: TGTGCCAGCAGCTCCGGGTTGGAGACCCAGTACTTC. Translating it yields CASSSGLETQYF.

This clonotype appeared many times. This beta chain is a stray read from a library made for alpha chains; its abundance is not meaningful. The J gene is TRBJ2-1, the V gene TRBV5-1; D is ambiguous. The CDR3 contains 15 residues. V was clipped by 4 bases and J by 4 bases, with 15 bases between them. Per the germline V gene, CDR1 is SGHRS and CDR2 is YFSETQ. The CDR3 sequence: CASSMTVSNYNEQFF. CDR3 DNA: TGCGCCAGCAGCATGACGGTATCAAATTACAATGAGCAGTTCTTC.

The table lists this clonotype with many counts. This beta chain represents an off-target read in a library built for alpha chains; its size is of limited meaning. V and J are TRBV6-5 and TRBJ2-7; D remains ambiguous. The CDR3 covers 18 residues. Germline V gene sequence: CDR1 MNHEY, CDR2 SVGAGI. The V gene lost 0 bases and the J gene lost 3 bases, with 21 bases spanning the gap. The CDR3 region is CASSYSKAFMSRHYEQYF. The CDR3, as DNA: TGTGCCAGCAGTTACTCGAAGGCTTTTATGTCGAGGCACTACGAGCAGTACTTC.

By share of the sample, this clonotype is medium-sized (0.01 to 0.1%). This beta chain came through as a stray read in a library set up for alpha chains, and its size says little. The chain joins TRBV20-1 to TRBJ1-1; D call uncertain. From germline, CDR1 is DFQATT and CDR2 SNEGSKA (reference sequence). The CDR3 is made up of 14 amino acids. V was pared by 6 bases and J by 1 base, with 15 bases between. CDR3 in amino acids: CSALSPSKNTEAFF. The CDR3, as DNA: TGCAGTGCCCTCAGTCCCTCAAAGAACACTGAAGCTTTCTTT.

At least ten counts were recorded for this clonotype. Within a library made for alpha chains, this beta chain is off target, and its count is uninformative. The rearrangement links TRBV2 to TRBJ2-7, with D maybe TRBD1 (6 bases). Germline CDR1 and CDR2: SNHLY and FYNNEI. There are 12 residues in the CDR3. Trimming removed 3 bases from V and 3 bases from J, with 6 bases in between. The CDR3 nucleotides are TGTGCCAGCAGTGACAGGGGCTACGAGCAGTACTTC. Amino acids: CASSDRGYEQYF.

This clonotype is classed as medium-sized. A library prepared for alpha chains yielded this beta chain as an off-target read; its size is of little meaning. This chain uses TRBV6-6 with TRBJ1-5; TRBD1 matches at 8 bases. Germline CDR1 reads MNHNY; CDR2 reads SVGAGI (reference sequence). The length of the CDR3 is 16 residues. V lost 2 bases to trimming and J lost 6 bases; unmatched junction nucleotides: 9. CDR3 sequence: CASSYLQGEGSQPQHF. The DNA of the CDR3 is TGTGCCAGCAGTTACCTACAGGGGGAGGGGAGTCAGCCCCAGCATTTT.

This clonotype was counted at least ten times. A library prepared for alpha chains yielded this beta chain as an off-target read; its size is of little meaning. J is TRBJ2-7 and V is TRBV6-2 or TRBV6-3; 11 bases fit TRBD2. This CDR3 region has 16 residues. Trimming took 4 bases from V and 1 from J; bases not matched to a gene: 6. Looked up from germline, CDR1 is MNHEY and CDR2 is SVGEGT. This CDR3 is CASSSTSGRGSYEQYF. CDR3 coding DNA: TGTGCCAGCAGTTCTACTAGCGGGAGAGGATCCTACGAGCAGTACTTC.

By sample fraction, this clonotype is medium-sized. The library was prepared for alpha chains; this beta chain is a stray read, so its frequency means little. J is TRBJ2-7 and V is TRBV12-3 or TRBV12-4, with no clear D. The CDR3 spans 14 residues. Trimming cost V 2 bases and J 2 bases, with 10 bases left between them. The DNA for the CDR3 is TGTGCCAGCAGTTTAATCGGCTACCCCTACGAGCAGTACTTC. It codes for CASSLIGYPYEQYF.

The table lists this clonotype with many counts. Being off target in a library aimed at alpha chains, this beta chain has a size of little meaning. The CDR3 sequence is CASSPGYASGANVLTF. Written as DNA, the CDR3 is TGTGCCAGCAGCCCCGGGTACGCCTCTGGGGCCAACGTCCTGACTTTC. The chain is built from TRBV2 and TRBJ2-6; no clear D gene. Germline V gene lookup returns CDR1 SNHLY and CDR2 FYNNEI. CDR3 length: 16 residues. V was pared by 6 bases and J by 0 bases, with 12 bases between.

This clonotype showed up many times. This beta chain came through as a stray read in a library set up for alpha chains, and its size says little. J is TRBJ2-7 and V is TRBV24-1, with unresolved D. Per germline, CDR1 KGHDR and CDR2 SFDVKD. The CDR3 has 12 amino acids. V was shortened by 3 bases and J by 1 base, with 3 bases between the two germline ends. CDR3 in DNA: TGTGCCACCAGTGATACGTCCTACGAGCAGTACTTC. Protein product: CATSDTSYEQYF.

There are many counts of this clonotype. This beta chain is an unintended read in a library built for alpha chains; its size means little. The chain couples TRBV27 to TRBJ2-5; tentative D call: TRBD2 (5 bases). The V end was cut by 4 bases, the J end by 4 bases, with 22 bases between. CDR1 MNHEY and CDR2 SMNVEV come from the germline V gene (reference sequence). The CDR3 is 17 residues long. As DNA, the CDR3 is TGTGCCAGCAGTTCCCGAGCACCGGGGTCAGGACGAGAGACCCAGTACTTC. It encodes CASSSRAPGSGRETQYF.

The sample holds many counts of this clonotype. The size of this beta chain means little, since it is a stray read in a library made for alpha chains. This chain uses TRBV20-1 with TRBJ1-5; 8 bases line up with TRBD1. This CDR3 spans 15 amino acids. The germline CDR1 and CDR2 sequences are DFQATT and SNEGSKA (reference sequence). V lost 5 bases and J lost 0; bases outside the gene matches: 6. The CDR3 bases are TGCAGTGCTCGAAGACAGGGGATTAGCAATCAGCCCCAGCATTTT. Encoded protein: CSARRQGISNQPQHF.

Only a few counts were recorded for this clonotype. This beta chain is an off-target read within a library intended for alpha chains, so its frequency means little. The chain links TRBV29-1 to TRBJ2-3; D may be TRBD2 (6 bases). The germline V gene encodes CDR1 SQVTM and CDR2 ANQGSEA. This CDR3 comprises 14 residues. Deletions cut 4 bases from V and 4 bases from J, with 15 bases between. The CDR3 loop is CSVAFRERPDTQYF. CDR3 DNA sequence: TGCAGCGTTGCGTTCCGGGAGCGCCCAGATACGCAGTATTTT.

By share, this clonotype counts as medium-sized. Because the library targeted alpha chains, this beta chain is an off-target read whose size means little. This CDR3 reads CSASPRTEVNAGANVLTF. Here the CDR3 DNA reads TGCAGTGCTAGCCCCAGGACCGAGGTGAATGCTGGGGCCAACGTCCTGACTTTC. V and J are TRBV20-1 and TRBJ2-6; D is undetermined. Trimming pared 3 bases from V and 2 bases from J, leaving 20 bases between. The CDR3 sequence is 18 residues long. CDR1 and CDR2 (germline): DFQATT, SNEGSKA (reference sequence).

The sample holds many counts of this clonotype. This beta chain is an unintended read in a library built for alpha chains; its size means little. V and J are TRBV18 and TRBJ1-2, with D perhaps TRBD1 (5 bases). Germline V gene lookup returns CDR1 KGHSH and CDR2 LQKENI. V was trimmed by 5 bases and J by 3 bases, leaving 19 bases between them. This CDR3 has 16 amino acids. CDR3 DNA: TGTGCCAGCTCAGAACAATGGGGCGAAGTGGACTATGGCTACACCTTC. Protein sequence: CASSEQWGEVDYGYTF.

By share, this clonotype counts as medium-sized. The library was prepared for alpha chains; this beta chain is a stray read, so its frequency means little. The chain recombines TRBV12-3 or TRBV12-4 with TRBJ2-6, with 7 bases aligning to TRBD1. The CDR3 extends over 14 amino acids. J was trimmed by 4 bases and V by 5 bases; bases with no gene match: 2. The CDR3 sequence is CASSTGAGANVLTF. CDR3 bases: TGTGCCAGCAGTACAGGGGCCGGGGCCAACGTCCTGACTTTC.

This clonotype is judged medium-sized. Found in a library prepared for alpha chains, this beta chain is an off-target read, and its abundance has little meaning. The chain uses TRBV5-6 and TRBJ1-2; possibly TRBD1 for D (5 bases). The germline V gene encodes CDR1 SGHDT and CDR2 YYEEEE. CDR3 length: 17 residues. The V end was cut by 0 bases, the J end by 0 bases, with 15 bases between. The CDR3 region has the DNA TGTGCCAGCAGCTTGGAAGGGACGGTAACCACTAACTATGGCTACACCTTC. It yields the protein CASSLEGTVTTNYGYTF.

This clonotype has ten or more counts. This beta chain is a stray read from a library made for alpha chains; its abundance is not meaningful. The chain employs TRBV18 and TRBJ2-6; TRBD2 agrees at 14 bases. V dropped 6 bases and J dropped 3; count of bases not matched to a gene: 7. The CDR3 has 18 amino acids. Germline V CDR1 and CDR2: KGHSH, LQKENI. The CDR3 loop reads CASSPGTSGSFGANVLTF. In DNA, the CDR3 is TGTGCCAGCTCGCCGGGGACTAGCGGGAGCTTTGGGGCCAACGTCCTGACTTTC.

Sample share makes this clonotype medium-sized. This beta chain slipped into a library made for alpha chains as a stray read, so its size is not meaningful. The rearrangement uses TRBV6-5 and TRBJ2-2, with D possibly being TRBD1 (5 bases). This CDR3 region has 15 residues. Trimming removed 6 bases at V and 7 bases at J, with 18 bases between. Germline V CDR1 and CDR2: MNHEY, SVGAGI. The CDR3 sequence: CASSLRPSQGGELFF. The CDR3 nucleotides are TGTGCCAGCAGCCTAAGGCCGTCTCAGGGCGGGGAGCTGTTTTTT.